This TCR beta chain derives from a study of cytomegalovirus exposure and HLA in healthy donors. PCR primers comprised 60 Vbeta and 13 Jbeta primers. Profiled with immunoSEQ multiplex PCR; TCRdb holds only in-frame clones, not every one. The sample lists roughly 100,000 clones, more than 70% seen once, with roughly 19% in the top ten. This clone was seen only a few times. Its antigen remains unidentified. General study results and limits: It was about 150 TCR beta chains that were listed as cytomegalovirus-associated. An analysis was carried out at a later point. It showed that HLA-associated TCR beta chains were more clonally expanded than equally common non-associated chains. The classifier reportedly diagnosed cytomegalovirus status with high sensitivity and specificity.

Trimming cost V 6 bases and J 0 bases, with 8 bases left between them. The CDR3 is 13 amino acids. Per germline, CDR1 SNHLY and CDR2 FYNNEI. This sequence was found in a woman in her sixties or seventies in good health and CMV-seropositive. Source material: PBMCs. This sequence joins TRBV2 and TRBJ1-1; no clear D gene. This CDR3 reads CASSERVNTEAFF. The CDR3 DNA sequence: TGTGCCAGCAGCGAGAGGGTGAACACTGAAGCTTTCTTT.